The text below deals with one T cell receptor beta chain. What it binds is not known. The data were obtained in a study of T cell responses to AZD1222 COVID-19 vaccine. Study-level background: Pooled samples include second doses given at about 4 or 12 weeks. Study conclusions and caveats: At 160-218 and 743-854, vaccine-associated CD4 TCRs were dominant, and they spanned spike. It should be noted that donors were predominantly white British and more often female, and clonal diversity was possibly underestimated.

Assay: immunoSEQ multiplex PCR; the TCRdb copy retains only in-frame clones and omits some. The sample has 100,000 to 150,000 clones, about 90% seen once. The germline V gene has CDR1 KGHDR and CDR2 SFDVKD. The CDR3 contains 16 residues. V lost 5 bases to trimming and J lost 0 bases, with 14 bases between them. This rearrangement joins TRBV24-1 to TRBJ2-3; D might be TRBD2 (6 bases). This TCR derives from an adult in good health. The material was peripheral blood, obtained on day 0 of AZD1222 vaccination. CDR3: CATSGGVVESTDTQYF. CDR3 bases: TGTGCCACCAGTGGGGGGGTAGTGGAGAGCACAGATACGCAGTATTTT.